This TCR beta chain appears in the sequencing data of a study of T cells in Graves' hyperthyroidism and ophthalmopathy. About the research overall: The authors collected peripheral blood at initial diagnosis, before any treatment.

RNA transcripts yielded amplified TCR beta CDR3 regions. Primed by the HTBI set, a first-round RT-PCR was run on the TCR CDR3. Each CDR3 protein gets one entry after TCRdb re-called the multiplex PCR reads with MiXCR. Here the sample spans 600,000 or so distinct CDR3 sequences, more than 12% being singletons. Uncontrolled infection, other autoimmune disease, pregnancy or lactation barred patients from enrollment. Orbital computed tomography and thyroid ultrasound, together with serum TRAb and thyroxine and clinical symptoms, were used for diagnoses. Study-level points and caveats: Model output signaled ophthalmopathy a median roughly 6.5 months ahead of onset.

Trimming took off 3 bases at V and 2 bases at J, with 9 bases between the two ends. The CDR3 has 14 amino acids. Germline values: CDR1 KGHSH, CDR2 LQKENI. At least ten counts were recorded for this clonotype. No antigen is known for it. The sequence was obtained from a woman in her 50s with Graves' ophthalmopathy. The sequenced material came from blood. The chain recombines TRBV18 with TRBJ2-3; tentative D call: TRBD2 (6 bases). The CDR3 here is CASSPGGITDTQYF. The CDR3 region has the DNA TGTGCCAGCTCACCGGGGGGAATCACAGATACGCAGTATTTT.